This is a list of T cell receptor beta chains from one sample in a study of T cell changes during pregnancy in multiple sclerosis. The protocol was immunoSEQ multiplex PCR, while the TCRdb copy is restricted to in-frame clones and leaves out a portion. This sample has fewer than 75,000 clones; 91% occur once, and the top ten carry roughly 2%. This material consisted of peripheral blood, taken in the first trimester of pregnancy. The receptors shown here come from a female donor with multiple sclerosis, enrolled in a pregnancy study. Both conserved end residues are trimmed from each CDR3. A D gene is named only where the DNA matches it firmly. Clone size, where shown, is once, few, many, or a class for clones that have expanded.

TRBJ1-2,NA,TRBV27,TRBD1,ASSSRDRGYGYT
TRBJ2-3,NA,TRBV10-1,NA,ASSEIADRGADTQY
TRBJ1-2,NA,TRBV28,TRBD1,ASRPGPGQSRANYGYT
TRBJ2-6,once,TRBV28,NA,ASSLQFISGANVLT
TRBJ2-3,NA,TRBV7-8,TRBD2,ASSLASTREGTDTQY
TRBJ1-2,NA,TRBV5-4,NA,ASSFHRDGYT
TRBJ1-1,NA,TRBV11-2,NA,ASSLGANTEAF
TRBJ1-5,NA,TRBV19,NA,ASNRYLGQPQH
TRBJ2-7,NA,TRBV5-6,NA,ASSMRNEQY
TRBJ2-5,NA,TRBV7-2,TRBD2,ASSLVIQRGAETQY
TRBJ1-2,NA,TRBV5-1,NA,ASSLGAGFGGYT
TRBJ1-1,NA,TRBV6-6,TRBD1,ASSSSDRGPRTEAF
TRBJ2-6,NA,TRBV9,TRBD1,ASSVAQGAAGANVLT
TRBJ1-1,NA,TRBV28,NA,ASTLNTEAF
TRBJ1-1,NA,TRBV7-9,TRBD1,ASSLTWDRGQEGTEAF
TRBJ2-5,NA,TRBV5-1,TRBD2,ASSLGPAGGQETQY
TRBJ2-3,NA,TRBV7-3,TRBD2,ASSTGLAPTDTQY
TRBJ1-5,NA,TRBV18,NA,ASSPDNNQPQH
TRBJ1-1,NA,TRBV19,TRBD1,ASSRDRTPNTEAF
TRBJ1-4,NA,TRBV25-1,NA,ASSATLGEGYDEKLF
TRBJ2-3,NA,TRBV5-1,TRBD2,ASSFSGSRTDTQY
TRBJ2-7,NA,TRBV4-2,TRBD2,ASSAMGLADYEQY
TRBJ2-2,NA,TRBV7-3,TRBD1,ASQGGQGAAGELF
TRBJ2-1,NA,TRBV9,TRBD1,ASSVTQGYNNEQF
TRBJ2-7,NA,TRBV7-9,TRBD2,ASSLEGGLAR
TRBJ1-5,NA,TRBV5-1,NA,ASSLDTSNQPQH
TRBJ2-7,few,TRBV10-1,TRBD1,ASSAGAGQGVYEQY
TRBJ2-7,NA,TRBV28,TRBD2,ASSLYLAGEVGTYEQY
TRBJ2-7,NA,TRBV4-2,NA,ASSRDRNGVYEQY
TRBJ2-7,NA,TRBV7-8,NA,ASSPRGGSYEQY
TRBJ1-1,NA,TRBV6-5,TRBD1,ASSRGQGTEAF
TRBJ2-7,NA,TRBV6-1,NA,AHGGLLGYYEQY
TRBJ1-2,NA,TRBV7-9,NA,ASSQDSYGYT
TRBJ1-1,NA,TRBV10-3,NA,AISEYSQNTEAF
TRBJ1-1,few,TRBV19,NA,ASSITGFGGAF
TRBJ1-1,NA,TRBV18,TRBD1,ASSPFAGTGAF
TRBJ1-3,once,TRBV28,TRBD1,ASSFPRTGSRRNTIY
TRBJ2-3,NA,TRBV6-6,TRBD2,ASSRTSGAGTDTQY
TRBJ2-3,NA,TRBV11-3,NA,ASSPTTSTDTQY
TRBJ1-4,NA,TRBV5-1,TRBD1,ASSYRGTNEKLF
TRBJ1-1,NA,TRBV29-1,TRBD1,SGKTGLSTEAF
TRBJ1-1,NA,TRBV7-9,TRBD1,ASSPQGGNTEAF
TRBJ2-7,NA,TRBV19,TRBD1,ASSWTGLGEQY
TRBJ1-1,NA,TRBV15,NA,ATSRDYPGANTEAF
TRBJ1-5,NA,TRBV19,TRBD1,ASSTKDRGIRQPQH
TRBJ1-1,NA,TRBV11-2,TRBD1,ASSSGGHWNTEAF
TRBJ2-7,NA,TRBV19,TRBD1,ASKPGQGLYEQY
TRBJ1-1,NA,TRBV10-3,NA,ATKDSANTEAF
TRBJ2-6,NA,TRBV5-4,NA,ASSPLGANVLT
TRBJ1-1,NA,TRBV9,TRBD1,ASSVGGRGPETEAF
TRBJ1-1,NA,TRBV5-1,NA,ASSLGDTEAF
TRBJ2-7,NA,TRBV11-2,TRBD1,ASSLGGDRSYEQY
TRBJ2-1,NA,TRBV2,NA,ASGGREQF
TRBJ2-1,NA,TRBV7-8,NA,ASSLLTVLNEQF
TRBJ1-1,NA,TRBV7-2,TRBD1,ASSARQGARGTEAF
TRBJ1-2,NA,TRBV30,NA,AWLTTGLYGYT
TRBJ2-1,NA,TRBV11-2,TRBD2,ASSSSGSVNEQF
TRBJ2-7,once,TRBV5-1,NA,ASSLIEPSYEQY
TRBJ1-2,NA,TRBV30,NA,AWMPRGSGGYT
TRBJ2-7,NA,TRBV5-4,TRBD1,ASSLGQGVSYEQY